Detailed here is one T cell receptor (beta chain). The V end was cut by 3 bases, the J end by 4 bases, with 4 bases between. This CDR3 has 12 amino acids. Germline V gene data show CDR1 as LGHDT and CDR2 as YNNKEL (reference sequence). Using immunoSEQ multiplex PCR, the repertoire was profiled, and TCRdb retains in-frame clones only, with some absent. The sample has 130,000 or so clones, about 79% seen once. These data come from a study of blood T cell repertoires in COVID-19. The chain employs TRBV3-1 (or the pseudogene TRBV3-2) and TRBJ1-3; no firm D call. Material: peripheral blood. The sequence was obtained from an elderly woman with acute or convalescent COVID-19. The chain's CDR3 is CASSHLGNTIYF. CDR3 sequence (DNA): TGTGCCAGCAGCCATCTCGGAAACACCATATATTTT.